This TCR beta chain was sequenced in a study of T cell repertoires in cytomegalovirus infection. Points from the study as a whole: Cumulative public TCR beta family frequency identified carriers of CMV plus the relevant HLA. Predominance within the ex vivo response was attributable to HLA-C-restricted CMV-specific TCR beta clonotypes.

TCRdb re-called the reads through MiXCR, storing one row per CDR3 protein. The table has 200,000 to 250,000 distinct CDR3 sequences, roughly 22% seen once; the top ten hold roughly 18%. This clonotype was seen many times. Its antigen remains unidentified. What was sequenced was CD8+ T cells from PBMCs. The TCR comes from a human donor in good health (CMV status not recorded). Some clones in this sample may be carry-over from other donors' samples.

The DNA for the CDR3 is TGTGCCAGCAGTGACTCTGCGGGGGGAAGCACAGATACGCAGTATTTT. Translated, it gives CASSDSAGGSTDTQYF. The chain employs TRBV6-4 and TRBJ2-3, with 8 bases lining up with TRBD2. This CDR3 has 16 amino acids. Germline lookup yields CDR1 MRHNA and CDR2 SNTAGT. The V segment lost 0 bases and the J segment 0 bases; nucleotides outside the gene matches: 2.